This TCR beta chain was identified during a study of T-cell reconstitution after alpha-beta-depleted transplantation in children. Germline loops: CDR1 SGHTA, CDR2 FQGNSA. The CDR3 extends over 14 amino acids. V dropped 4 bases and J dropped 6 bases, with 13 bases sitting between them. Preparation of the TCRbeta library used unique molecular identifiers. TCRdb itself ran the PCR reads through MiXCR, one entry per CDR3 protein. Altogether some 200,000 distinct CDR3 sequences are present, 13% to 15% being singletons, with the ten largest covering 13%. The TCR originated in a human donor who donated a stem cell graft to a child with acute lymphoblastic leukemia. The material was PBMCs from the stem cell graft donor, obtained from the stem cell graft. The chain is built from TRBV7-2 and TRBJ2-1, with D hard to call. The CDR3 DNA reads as TGTGCCAGCAGCTCAGATTGGCCACCCAATGAGCAGTTCTTC. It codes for CASSSDWPPNEQFF.